This section outlines one T cell receptor (beta chain) sequence together with its context. What it recognizes is unknown. These data originate in a study of shared clonotypes between healthy human individuals. V lost 5 bases to trimming and J lost 3 bases, with 10 bases between them. The CDR3 has 14 amino acids. In germline, CDR1 is MDHEN, CDR2 SYDVKM. General observations from the study: Sequencing depth was expected to influence donor clonotype sharing.

It was across several immunoSEQ plates that each subset's genomic DNA was evenly split. Only in-frame clones appear in the TCRdb table, and some are missing; sequencing was by immunoSEQ multiplex PCR. In the table there are fewer than 600,000 clones, approximately 77% of which are singletons. This chain links TRBV28 with TRBJ2-2, with D unresolved. The sample consisted of PBMCs. The TCR originated in a woman aged 40 to 50 in good health. Some clones in this sample may be carry-over from other donors' samples. The CDR3 reads CASSIRADTGELFF. The CDR3 DNA follows: TGTGCCAGCAGTATTAGGGCGGACACCGGGGAGCTGTTTTTT.